The 26 T cell receptor beta chains given below trace back to one sample, sequenced in a study of T cells in Graves' hyperthyroidism and ophthalmopathy. The investigators amplified TCR beta CDR3 regions from RNA transcripts. Researchers ran a first-round RT-PCR on the TCR CDR3 using the HTBI primer set. MiXCR, applied by TCRdb to the multiplex PCR reads, yields one record per CDR3 protein. Of under 800,000 distinct CDR3 sequences in the sample, 14% were seen once. The sample consisted of blood. These receptors were obtained from a woman aged 18-29 years with Graves' hyperthyroidism.

This clonotype was seen at least ten times. The CDR3 region is CASSPEDRDGNEQFF. The CDR3 nucleotides read TGTGCCAGCAGTCCTGAGGACAGGGACGGCAATGAGCAGTTCTTC. The V and J genes are TRBV28 and TRBJ2-1; 8 bases map to TRBD1. V trimming: 5 bases; J trimming: 6 bases; junction bases outside the gene matches: 9. The CDR3 extends over 15 amino acids. Germline CDR1 is MDHEN and CDR2 is SYDVKM.

This clonotype has at least ten counts. The chain is built from TRBV7-9 and TRBJ2-7, with no clear D. Germline V gene lookup returns CDR1 SEHNR and CDR2 FQNEAQ (reference sequence). V was cut by 4 bases and J by 0 bases, with 19 bases left in between. The CDR3 extends over 17 amino acids. In DNA form, the CDR3 reads TGTGCCAGCAGCTGGAACCCCCAGGAGCCTAGCTCCTACGAGCAGTACTTC. Its protein product is CASSWNPQEPSSYEQYF.

This clonotype was detected only a few times. The rearrangement uses TRBV6-2 or TRBV6-3 and TRBJ2-3; maybe TRBD2 (6 bases). V was clipped by 4 bases and J by 0 bases, with 14 bases between them. The CDR3 runs to 16 residues. Per germline, CDR1 MNHEY and CDR2 SVGEGT. CDR3 region: CASSSTDLASTDTQYF. The CDR3 DNA is TGTGCCAGCAGTTCTACCGACCTAGCGAGCACAGATACGCAGTATTTT.

The genes are TRBV19 and TRBJ1-5; no clear D gene. The CDR3 is 14 residues long. CDR1 is LNHDA, CDR2 SQIVND, per germline (reference sequence). Between the trimmed V and J ends, which lost 7 bases and 4 bases, there was a span of 14 bases. The CDR3 DNA follows: TGTGCCAGTACCACACCCGGCCGGAATCAGCCCCAGCATTTT. Protein sequence: CASTTPGRNQPQHF.

In its sample, this clonotype was seen many times. This chain uses TRBV12-5 with TRBJ2-3, with D possibly being TRBD1 (5 bases). Germline CDR1 is LGHNT and CDR2 is FRNRAP. V shed 5 bases and J shed 4 bases, with 13 bases lying between them. The CDR3 loop spans 14 amino acids. The CDR3 is CASGPGQGADTQYF. CDR3 nucleotide sequence: TGTGCTAGTGGTCCCGGACAAGGGGCAGATACGCAGTATTTT.

This clonotype was observed many times. This chain uses TRBV27 with TRBJ1-1; tentatively, D is TRBD1 (5 bases). Per the germline V gene, CDR1 is MNHEY and CDR2 is SMNVEV (reference sequence). V dropped 4 bases and J dropped 0 bases, with 12 bases sitting between them. This CDR3 comprises 15 residues. In nucleotides, the CDR3 is TGTGCCAGCAGTTATCGCCGGGGGGTGAACACTGAAGCTTTCTTT. Its protein product is CASSYRRGVNTEAFF.

A few counts support this clonotype. The chain carries TRBV7-3 and TRBJ2-5, with D unclear. This CDR3 comprises 11 residues. Germline V CDR1 and CDR2: SGHTA, FQGTGA. The ends were cut back, 4 bases at V and 13 bases at J, with 13 bases in the middle. This CDR3 is CASSSRLIWYF. CDR3 nucleotide sequence: TGTGCCAGCAGCTCCCGACTTATTTGGTACTTC.

This clonotype was counted at least ten times. The chain employs TRBV11-2 and TRBJ2-5; 9 bases match TRBD1. Germline CDR1 reads SGHAT; CDR2 reads FQNNGV. V lost 5 bases and J lost 6; bases outside the gene matches: 4. The CDR3 consists of 13 residues. The CDR3 DNA is TGTGCCAGCAGCCCGGACAGGGGAAAGACCCAGTACTTC. Its protein is CASSPDRGKTQYF.

The sample holds many counts of this clonotype. The V gene is TRBV28, the J gene TRBJ1-1; D remains unclear. The CDR3 is made up of 13 amino acids. Trimming pared 2 bases from V and 3 bases from J, leaving 7 bases between. CDR1 is MDHEN and CDR2 is SYDVKM in the germline V gene. The CDR3 DNA sequence: TGTGCCAGCAGTTTAGGCCTTTACACTGAAGCTTTCTTT. Amino acids: CASSLGLYTEAFF.

This clonotype was seen a handful of times. The V and J genes are TRBV12-3 or TRBV12-4 and TRBJ2-4; D remains ambiguous. The ends were cut back, 5 bases at V and 3 bases at J, with 14 bases in the middle. The CDR3 is 15 residues long. The DNA of the CDR3 is TGTGCCAGCAGTCGTACAAAAGAGAGCAAAAACATTCAGTACTTC. It encodes CASSRTKESKNIQYF.

The chain uses TRBV12-3 or TRBV12-4 and TRBJ2-1; 16 bases map to TRBD2. V lost 2 bases to trimming and J lost 7 bases; unmatched junction nucleotides: 8. The CDR3 is 18 amino acids. CDR3 DNA sequence: TGTGCCAGCAGTTTAAGGCTGAGGGGACTAGCGGGGGGGAATGAGCAGTTCTTC. As protein: CASSLRLRGLAGGNEQFF.

This clonotype was seen repeatedly, ten times or more. The rearrangement joins TRBV7-8 to TRBJ2-7, with 8 bases aligning to TRBD2. Per germline, CDR1 SGHVS and CDR2 FQNEAQ. CDR3 length equals 15 residues. Trimming removed 1 base from V and 1 base from J; junction bases left unmatched: 3. The CDR3: CASSLVGTRSYEQYF. CDR3 bases: TGTGCCAGCAGCTTAGTCGGGACTAGGTCCTACGAGCAGTACTTC.

This clonotype was seen a handful of times. J is TRBJ1-1 and V is TRBV4-3; weak D call: TRBD1 (6 bases). The V end was cut by 0 bases, the J end by 10 bases, with 18 bases between. Per germline, CDR1 LGHNA and CDR2 YSLEER. The CDR3 contains 15 residues. The CDR3 here is CASSQDDTGTFIAFF. The CDR3 DNA follows: TGCGCCAGCAGCCAAGATGACACAGGGACTTTCATAGCTTTCTTT.

There are many counts of this clonotype. V is TRBV11-2 and J is TRBJ2-3; TRBD2 matches 9 bases. Germline V CDR1 and CDR2: SGHAT, FQNNGV. The CDR3 covers 15 residues. V lost 1 base, J lost 4 bases, and 3 bases stayed unmatched. This CDR3 is CASSLVAGAPDTQYF. Here the CDR3 DNA reads TGTGCCAGCAGCTTAGTAGCGGGAGCCCCAGATACGCAGTATTTT. The entire variable domain, with the rest obtained from reference TRBV11-2 and TRBJ2-3, is as follows: EAGVAQSPRYKIIEKRQSVAFWCNPISGHATLYWYQQILGQGPKLLIQFQNNGVVDDSQLPKDRFSAERLKGVDSTLKIQPAKLEDSAVYLCASSLVAGAPDTQYFGPGTRLTVL.

This clonotype appeared many times. This sequence joins TRBV12-3 or TRBV12-4 and TRBJ2-3; 7 bases agree with TRBD2. This CDR3 has 22 amino acids. Losses at the gene ends were 1 base for V and 0 bases for J; bases not matched to a gene: 22. The CDR3 loop reads CASSLVPGGTDLADSSTDTQYF. DNA for the CDR3: TGTGCCAGCAGTTTAGTACCGGGCGGGACGGACCTAGCGGACTCTAGCACAGATACGCAGTATTTT.

This clonotype was detected a few times. This chain connects TRBV6-1 to TRBJ2-1; D might be TRBD1 (6 bases). V was shortened by 5 bases and J by 3 bases, with 14 bases between the two germline ends. The length of the CDR3 is 15 residues. CDR1 is MNHNS and CDR2 is SASEGT in the germline V gene. CDR3 sequence reads: CASSPQDRFYNEQFF. CDR3 DNA: TGTGCCAGCAGTCCTCAAGACAGGTTCTACAATGAGCAGTTCTTC.

Remarks on this clonotype: A much larger clone sits a single nucleotide away, making a read error possible. CDR3 sequence (DNA): TGCAGTGCGCGGGAGGCCAGCTCCTACGTGCAGTACTTC. It codes for CSAREASSYVQYF. The V and J genes are TRBV20-1 and TRBJ2-7, with 8 positions matching TRBD2. Looked up from germline, CDR1 is DFQATT and CDR2 is SNEGSKA (reference sequence). This CDR3 is built from 13 residues.

This clonotype was seen a few times. The chain joins TRBV28 to TRBJ2-3, with TRBD1 as a possible D gene (6 bases). V lost 2 bases and J 4 bases, leaving 22 bases between the germline ends. This CDR3 has 18 residues. CDR1 and CDR2 from the germline V gene are MDHEN and SYDVKM. Here the CDR3 reads CASSLRLSRGQRADTQYF. CDR3 sequence (DNA): TGTGCCAGCAGTTTACGACTGAGCAGGGGCCAGAGGGCAGATACGCAGTATTTT.

This clonotype has at least ten counts. The chain couples TRBV28 to TRBJ2-3; 8 nucleotides line up with TRBD1. Trimming removed 8 bases from V and 7 bases from J; junction bases left unmatched: 11. The length of the CDR3 is 14 residues. The germline CDR1 and CDR2 sequences are MDHEN and SYDVKM. The CDR3 is CASLDRGPSYTQYF. For the CDR3, the DNA is TGTGCCAGCCTCGACAGGGGACCTTCCTATACGCAGTATTTT.

This clonotype turned up a few times. As DNA, the CDR3 is TGTGCCAGTGGTCAGAACCCCCAAGAGACCCAGTACTTC. Residues: CASGQNPQETQYF. The chain joins TRBV19 to TRBJ2-5; D is uncertain. Germline CDR1 LNHDA, CDR2 SQIVND (reference sequence). The CDR3 loop spans 13 amino acids. V lost 8 bases to trimming and J lost 1 base, with 11 bases between them.

This clonotype has at least ten counts. V and J are TRBV20-1 and TRBJ2-7; 8 bases are a match to TRBD2. The CDR3 contains 14 residues. CDR1 and CDR2 (germline): DFQATT, SNEGSKA (reference sequence). The CDR3 bases are TGCAGCACTGAACTAGCGGCCCTGTCCTACGAGCAGTACTTC. Translating gives CSTELAALSYEQYF.

This clonotype has only a few counts. The V and J genes are TRBV29-1 and TRBJ2-7; D uncertain. CDR1 is SQVTM, CDR2 ANQGSEA, per germline. CDR3 length: 12 residues. V lost 4 bases, J lost 1 base, and 8 bases lay in between. The CDR3 protein is CSVGLVSYEQYF. CDR3 nucleotide sequence: TGCAGCGTTGGTCTAGTTTCCTACGAGCAGTACTTC.

This clonotype was counted a few times. This sequence joins TRBV6-5 and TRBJ2-1; D is possibly TRBD2 (6 bases). The CDR3 sequence is 19 residues long. The V gene's germline CDR1 is MNHEY and CDR2 SVGAGI. Trimming removed 3 bases at V and 4 bases at J, with 25 bases between. For the CDR3, the DNA is TGTGCCAGCAGTTATCCTACCCCGATAGGCGGGAACTTATACAATGAGCAGTTCTTC. This gives the protein CASSYPTPIGGNLYNEQFF.

Only a few counts were recorded for this clonotype. The chain is built from TRBV12-3 or TRBV12-4 and TRBJ2-1, with TRBD2 matching 10 bases. The V gene end was trimmed by 4 bases and the J gene end by 8 bases; junction bases not matched to a gene: 11. The CDR3 is 16 amino acids. DNA for the CDR3: TGTGCCAGCAGTTACGGGGAGCGGGAGGGCCAGGATGAGCAGTTCTTC. Amino acid sequence: CASSYGEREGQDEQFF.

The table lists this clonotype with a few counts. The chain employs TRBV3-1 and TRBJ2-7; D unclear. This CDR3 has 14 residues. The V end lost 0 bases, the J end lost 6 bases, and 12 bases lay between the germline ends. From germline, CDR1 is LGHDT and CDR2 YNNKEL (reference sequence). The CDR3 here is CASSQDPVAPEQYF. CDR3 in DNA: TGTGCCAGCAGCCAAGATCCGGTAGCACCCGAGCAGTACTTC.

The sample holds many counts of this clonotype. The chain uses TRBV6-5 and TRBJ1-1; D remains unclear. The germline V gene has CDR1 MNHEY and CDR2 SVGAGI. There are 15 residues in the CDR3. Trimming took 0 bases from V and 0 from J, leaving 8 bases between them. CDR3 sequence (DNA): TGTGCCAGCAGTTACTCGAGTCTATTGAACACTGAAGCTTTCTTT. This codes for CASSYSSLLNTEAFF.